A selection of T cell receptor beta chains follows, all from one sample in a study of blood T cell repertoires in COVID-19. Clones were read by immunoSEQ multiplex PCR, and TCRdb kept only the in-frame ones, dropping some. This table holds over 200,000 clones, 86% found once. Material for sequencing was peripheral blood. Receptors originate from a middle-aged man who had recovered from COVID-19. Both conserved end residues are part of each CDR3. D genes are given only for firm matches. Not every row has a clone size; where given, it reads once, few, many or a size class.

J gene	V gene	D gene	clone size	CDR3 DNA	CDR3 protein
TRBJ2-7	TRBV2	NA	NA	TGTGCCATCCCCTCCCGGCAGGGTAGTGGGTACGAGCAGTACTTC	CAIPSRQGSGYEQYF
TRBJ1-3	TRBV6-5	NA	NA	TGTGCCAGCAGACCACAGGGAATCTCTGGAAACACCATATATTTT	CASRPQGISGNTIYF
TRBJ2-7	TRBV9	TRBD1	NA	TGTGCCAGCAGCGGTGGACAGGGGTCCTACGAGCAGTACTTC	CASSGGQGSYEQYF
TRBJ1-6	TRBV18	NA	NA	TGTGCCAGCTCACCGTCCAGGGTGAATTCACCCCTCCACTTT	CASSPSRVNSPLHF
TRBJ2-3	TRBV4-2	TRBD2	NA	TGTGCCAGCAATCTAGCGGGGGGCACAGATACGCAGTATTTT	CASNLAGGTDTQYF
TRBJ2-2	TRBV12-5	TRBD2	NA	TGTGCTAGTGGTTTGGGTCGTAGCGGGGGGCCCGGGGAGCTGTTTTTT	CASGLGRSGGPGELFF
TRBJ2-7	TRBV23-1	NA	few	TGCGCCAGCAGTGGCGGGCCCCGACTTGACGAGCAGTACTTC	CASSGGPRLDEQYF
TRBJ2-3	TRBV30	NA	NA	TGTGCCTGGAGTGTCTTGGGCCCAGATACGCAGTATTTT	CAWSVLGPDTQYF
TRBJ1-2	TRBV5-4	TRBD1	once	TGTGCCAGCAGCGTCGGGACAGCATATGGCTACACCTTC	CASSVGTAYGYTF
TRBJ1-6	TRBV6-2/TRBV6-3	TRBD1	NA	TGTGCCAGCAGTTACCCTAGAGGACAGGGAGATTCACCCCTCCACTTT	CASSYPRGQGDSPLHF
TRBJ2-7	TRBV4-3	NA	NA	TGCGCCAGCAGCCAAGTGAAAGGGGCGTACTACGAGCAGTACTTC	CASSQVKGAYYEQYF
TRBJ1-2	TRBV27	NA	NA	TGTGCCAGCAGTTCGCTGGGGGGTGGGTATGGCTACACCTTC	CASSSLGGGYGYTF
TRBJ2-5	TRBV21-1	NA	NA	TGTGCCAGGCGCCTATTACAGGGGGGTCGAAAGACCCAGTACTTC	CARRLLQGGRKTQYF
TRBJ2-5	TRBV5-4	TRBD1	NA	TGTGCCAGCAGCCCCGTCGGGACAGCCCAAGAGACCCAGTACTTC	CASSPVGTAQETQYF
TRBJ2-1	TRBV7-2	NA	NA	TGTGCCAGCAGCTCTAGGCAGGGTGGGAGGTACAATGAGCAGTTCTTC	CASSSRQGGRYNEQFF
TRBJ2-1	TRBV6-1	TRBD2	NA	TGTGCCAGCAGTGAGTGGACTAGCGGGAGTAAGTCGTCCCAGTTCTTC	CASSEWTSGSKSSQFF
TRBJ2-7	TRBV19	NA	NA	TGTGCCAGTAGTATAACCTTGGCGGGACCCTACGAGCAGTACTTC	CASSITLAGPYEQYF
TRBJ1-1	TRBV4-3	NA	medium-sized	TGCGCCAGCGCCCCGAGTAGGAACACTGAAGCTTTCTTT	CASAPSRNTEAFF
TRBJ2-7	TRBV19	NA	NA	TGTGCCAGTAGTACCAGGGGCCCCTACGAGCAGTACTTC	CASSTRGPYEQYF
TRBJ2-7	TRBV7-6	TRBD1	NA	TGTGCCAGCAGCTTAGGGGACAGGGTTTACGAGCAGTACTTC	CASSLGDRVYEQYF
TRBJ2-1	TRBV5-1	TRBD2	NA	TGCGCCAGCAGCGGCACTAGCGGGGGGGCCGATGAGCAGTTCTTC	CASSGTSGGADEQFF
TRBJ1-4	TRBV5-6	TRBD1	NA	TGTGCCAGCAGTTTACAGGACAGGGGGCAGGAAAAACTGTTTTTT	CASSLQDRGQEKLFF
TRBJ2-4	TRBV13	TRBD2	NA	TGTGCCAGCAGCTGGGGGGAGGGCCGGGGCAACATTCAGTACTTC	CASSWGEGRGNIQYF
TRBJ1-1	TRBV25-1	NA	NA	TGTGCCAGCTCCAAGGGACGGGGGAAGGACACTGAAGCTTTCTTT	CASSKGRGKDTEAFF
TRBJ2-3	TRBV24-1	TRBD1	NA	TGTGCCACCAGTCAGCCACGGACAGGGGGCCTCCCGTTCAGGAATTTT	CATSQPRTGGLPFRNF
TRBJ2-7	TRBV5-4	TRBD2	NA	TGTGCCAGCAGCCGGAGCGGGACCTCCTACGAGCAGTACTTC	CASSRSGTSYEQYF
TRBJ1-1	TRBV19	NA	NA	TGTGCCAGTAGTACACTCACGGGGAACACTGAAGCTTTCTTT	CASSTLTGNTEAFF
TRBJ2-1	TRBV3-1/TRBV3-2	TRBD2	once	TGTGCCAGCAGCCAAACCCCAAGTGCGGGGGGGGCCTACAATGAGCAGTTCTTC	CASSQTPSAGGAYNEQFF
TRBJ2-7	TRBV15	NA	NA	TGTGCCACCAGCAGGGGGGGTTTGGGCACCTACGAGCAGTACTTC	CATSRGGLGTYEQYF
TRBJ2-7	TRBV9	NA	NA	TGTGCCAGCAGCGTACAGATCGGGTTGTCCCACGAGCAGTACTTC	CASSVQIGLSHEQYF
TRBJ1-5	TRBV10-2	NA	NA	TGCGCCAGCAGTGGGTTAGCCGATCAGCCCCAGCATTTT	CASSGLADQPQHF